This passage covers 6 T cell receptor beta chains from one sample sequenced in a study of blood T cell repertoires in COVID-19. This table comes from immunoSEQ multiplex PCR, and its TCRdb copy is limited to in-frame clones, with some not included. Here the sample spans some 460,000 clones, nearly 90% being singletons. The specimen was PBMCs or T cells enriched from blood (not recorded which). The receptors come from a woman younger than 35 with acute COVID-19.

This clone was counted only a few times. The CDR3 here is CASSSHLAGGIYEQYF. The CDR3 DNA is TGTGCCAGCAGTTCCCACCTGGCGGGAGGGATCTACGAGCAGTACTTC. V usage is TRBV28 and J usage is TRBJ2-7, with 9 bases aligning to TRBD2. The ends lost 4 bases at V and 3 bases at J; junction bases unmatched: 10. The CDR3 totals 16 residues. CDR1 is MDHEN and CDR2 is SYDVKM in the germline V gene.

The rearrangement links TRBV9 to TRBJ2-7, with 7 bases matching TRBD2. The V segment lost 4 bases and the J segment 6 bases; nucleotides outside the gene matches: 13. CDR1 SGDLS and CDR2 YYNGEE come from the germline V gene. This CDR3 spans 15 amino acids. Here the CDR3 reads CASSLGGTNRGEQYF. The CDR3 coding sequence is TGTGCCAGCAGCCTCGGGGGGACGAACCGGGGCGAGCAGTACTTC.

The chain recombines TRBV6-5 with TRBJ1-1; tentatively, D is TRBD1 (5 bases). Trimming took off 5 bases at V and 11 bases at J, with 12 bases between the two ends. The V gene's germline CDR1 is MNHEY and CDR2 SVGAGI. CDR3 length: 11 residues. The CDR3 nucleotides read TGTGCCAGCAGTCTTGGAGCAGGGGCTTTCTTT. It is translated as CASSLGAGAFF.

The CDR3 spells CASSIAGGPYEQYF. The CDR3 DNA reads as TGTGCCAGTAGTATAGCGGGAGGGCCCTACGAGCAGTACTTC. The rearrangement uses TRBV19 and TRBJ2-7; TRBD2 matches at 8 bases. The CDR3 runs 14 residues. The trim removed 1 base at V and 2 bases at J, leaving 1 base unmatched. Germline-derived CDR1 and CDR2 are LNHDA and SQIVND (reference sequence).

V usage is TRBV4-1 and J usage is TRBJ1-2; D gene unclear. Per germline, CDR1 MGHRA and CDR2 YSYEKL. The V end was cut by 0 bases, the J end by 7 bases, with 15 bases between. The CDR3 runs 15 residues. The CDR3 DNA sequence: TGCGCCAGCAGCCAAGATACTAATCGCGTAGTTGGCTACACCTTC. It encodes CASSQDTNRVVGYTF.

The J gene is TRBJ2-1, the V gene TRBV14, with D tentatively TRBD2 (7 bases). The CDR3 contains 14 residues. Trimming stripped 2 bases from V and 8 bases from J, with 13 bases between. Germline CDR1 is SGHDN and CDR2 is FVKESK. DNA for the CDR3: TGTGCCAGCAGCCAAAGGGGGGGTAGGTATGAGCAGTTCTTC. Translation: CASSQRGGRYEQFF.